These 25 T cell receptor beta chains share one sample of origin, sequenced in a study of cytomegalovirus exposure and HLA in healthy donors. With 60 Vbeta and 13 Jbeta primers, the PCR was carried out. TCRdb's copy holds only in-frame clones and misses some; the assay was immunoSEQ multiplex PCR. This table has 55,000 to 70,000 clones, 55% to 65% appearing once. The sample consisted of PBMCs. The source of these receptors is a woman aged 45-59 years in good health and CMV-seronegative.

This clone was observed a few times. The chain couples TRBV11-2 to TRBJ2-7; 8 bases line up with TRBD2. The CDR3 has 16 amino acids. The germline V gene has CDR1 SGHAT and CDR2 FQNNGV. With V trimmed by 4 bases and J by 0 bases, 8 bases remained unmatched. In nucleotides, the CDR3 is TGTGCCAGCAGCTCCATTCGGGGGGGACTCTCCTACGAGCAGTACTTC. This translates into CASSSIRGGLSYEQYF.

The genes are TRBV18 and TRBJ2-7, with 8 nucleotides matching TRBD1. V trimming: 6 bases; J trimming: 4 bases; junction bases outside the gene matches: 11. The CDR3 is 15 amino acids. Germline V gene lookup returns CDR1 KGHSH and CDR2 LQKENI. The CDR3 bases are TGTGCCAGCTCGGTCGGACAGGGCAATTATTACGAGCAGTACTTC. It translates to CASSVGQGNYYEQYF.

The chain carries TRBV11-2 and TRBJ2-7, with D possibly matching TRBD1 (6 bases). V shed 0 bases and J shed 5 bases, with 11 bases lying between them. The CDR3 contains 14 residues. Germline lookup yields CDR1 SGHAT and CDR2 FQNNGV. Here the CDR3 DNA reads TGTGCCAGCAGCTTAGAGGTCAGGGGCCACGAGCAGTACTTC. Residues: CASSLEVRGHEQYF.

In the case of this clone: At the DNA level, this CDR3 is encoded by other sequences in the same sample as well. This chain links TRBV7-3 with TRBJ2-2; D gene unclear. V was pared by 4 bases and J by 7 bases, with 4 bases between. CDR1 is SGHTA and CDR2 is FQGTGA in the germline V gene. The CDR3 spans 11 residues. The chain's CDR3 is CASSSGGELFF. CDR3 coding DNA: TGTGCCAGCAGCTCGGGCGGGGAGCTGTTTTTT.

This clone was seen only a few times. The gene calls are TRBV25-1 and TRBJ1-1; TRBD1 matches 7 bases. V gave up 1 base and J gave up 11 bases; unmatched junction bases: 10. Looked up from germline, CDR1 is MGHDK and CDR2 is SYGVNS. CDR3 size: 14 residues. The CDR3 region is CASSEFDRALGAFF. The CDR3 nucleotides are TGTGCCAGCAGTGAATTCGACAGGGCCCTCGGGGCTTTCTTT.

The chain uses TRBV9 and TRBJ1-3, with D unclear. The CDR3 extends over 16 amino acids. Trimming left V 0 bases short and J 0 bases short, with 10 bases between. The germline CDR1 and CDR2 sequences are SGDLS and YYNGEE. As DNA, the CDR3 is TGTGCCAGCAGCGTAGATCCCGGTTACTCTGGAAACACCATATATTTT. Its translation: CASSVDPGYSGNTIYF.

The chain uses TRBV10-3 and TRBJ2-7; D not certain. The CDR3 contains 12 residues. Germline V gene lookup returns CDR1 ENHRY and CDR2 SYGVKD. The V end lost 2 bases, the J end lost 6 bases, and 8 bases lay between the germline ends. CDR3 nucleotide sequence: TGTGCCATCAGTGAGAGAGTGCGCGAGCAGTACTTC. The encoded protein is CAISERVREQYF.

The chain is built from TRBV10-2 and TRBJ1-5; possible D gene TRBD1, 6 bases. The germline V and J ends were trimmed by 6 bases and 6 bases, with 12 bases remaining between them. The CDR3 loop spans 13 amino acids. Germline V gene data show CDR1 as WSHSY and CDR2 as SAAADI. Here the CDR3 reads CASSPGEGQPQHF. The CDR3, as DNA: TGCGCCAGCAGCCCAGGGGAGGGTCAGCCCCAGCATTTT.

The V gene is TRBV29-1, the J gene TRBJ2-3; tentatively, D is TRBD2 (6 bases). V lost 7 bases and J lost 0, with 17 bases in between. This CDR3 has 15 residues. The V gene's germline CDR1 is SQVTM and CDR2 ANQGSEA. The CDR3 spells CSETGLAISTDTQYF. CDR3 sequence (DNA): TGCAGCGAGACCGGCCTAGCGATTAGCACAGATACGCAGTATTTT.

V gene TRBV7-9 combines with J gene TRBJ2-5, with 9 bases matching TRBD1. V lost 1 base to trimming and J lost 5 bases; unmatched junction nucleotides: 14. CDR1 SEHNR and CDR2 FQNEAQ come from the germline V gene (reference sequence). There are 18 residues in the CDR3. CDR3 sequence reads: CASSLGFIGRDRVETQYF. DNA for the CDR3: TGTGCCAGCAGCTTAGGGTTTATCGGCCGGGACAGGGTTGAGACCCAGTACTTC.

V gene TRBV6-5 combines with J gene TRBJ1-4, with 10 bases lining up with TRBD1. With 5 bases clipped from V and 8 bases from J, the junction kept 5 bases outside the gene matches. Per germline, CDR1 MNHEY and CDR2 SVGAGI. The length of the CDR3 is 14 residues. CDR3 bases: TGTGCCAGCAGTCGACAGGGGGCTGGCGAAAAACTGTTTTTT. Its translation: CASSRQGAGEKLFF.

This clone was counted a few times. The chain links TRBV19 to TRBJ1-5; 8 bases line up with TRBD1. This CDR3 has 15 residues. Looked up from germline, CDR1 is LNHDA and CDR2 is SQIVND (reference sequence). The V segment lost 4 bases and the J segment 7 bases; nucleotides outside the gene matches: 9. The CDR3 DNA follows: TGTGCCAGTAGTACCACCTCAGGGGGCAGGCAGCCCCAGCATTTT. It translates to CASSTTSGGRQPQHF.

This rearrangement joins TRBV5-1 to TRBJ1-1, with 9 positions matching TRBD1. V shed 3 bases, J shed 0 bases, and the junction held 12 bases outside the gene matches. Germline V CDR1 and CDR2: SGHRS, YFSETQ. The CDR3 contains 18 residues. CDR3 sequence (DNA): TGCGCCAGCAGCTCACTACAGGGGGCAGAAAGAATGAACACTGAAGCTTTCTTT. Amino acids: CASSSLQGAERMNTEAFF.

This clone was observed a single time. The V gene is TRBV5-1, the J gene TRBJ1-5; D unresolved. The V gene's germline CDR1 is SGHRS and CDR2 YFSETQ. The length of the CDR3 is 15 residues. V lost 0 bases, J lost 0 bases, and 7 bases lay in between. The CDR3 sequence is CASSLGGISNQPQHF. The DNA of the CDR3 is TGCGCCAGCAGCTTGGGAGGAATTAGCAATCAGCCCCAGCATTTT.

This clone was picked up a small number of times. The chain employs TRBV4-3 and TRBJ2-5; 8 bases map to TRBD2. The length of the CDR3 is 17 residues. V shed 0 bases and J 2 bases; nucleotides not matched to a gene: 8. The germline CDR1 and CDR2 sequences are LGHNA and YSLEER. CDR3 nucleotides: TGCGCCAGCAGCCAAGATCTAACGGGAGGGAGACAAGAGACCCAGTACTTC. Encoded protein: CASSQDLTGGRQETQYF.

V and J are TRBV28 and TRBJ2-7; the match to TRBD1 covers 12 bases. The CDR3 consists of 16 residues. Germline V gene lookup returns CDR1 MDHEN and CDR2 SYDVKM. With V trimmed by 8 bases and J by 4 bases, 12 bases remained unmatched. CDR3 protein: CASPPGRDRGLYEQYF. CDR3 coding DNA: TGTGCCAGCCCCCCTGGGAGGGACAGGGGGCTGTACGAGCAGTACTTC.

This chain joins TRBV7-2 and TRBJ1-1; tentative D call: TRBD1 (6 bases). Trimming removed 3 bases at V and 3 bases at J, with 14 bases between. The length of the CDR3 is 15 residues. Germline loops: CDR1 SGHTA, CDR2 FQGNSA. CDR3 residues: CASSFTDRIHTEAFF. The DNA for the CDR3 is TGTGCCAGCAGCTTCACGGACAGAATCCACACTGAAGCTTTCTTT.

The CDR3 DNA follows: TGTGCCAGCGGTGCGGAGGCTGTAGGTACTGAAGCTTTCTTT. Translated, it gives CASGAEAVGTEAFF. The J gene is TRBJ1-1, the V gene TRBV7-9; D is unresolved. The CDR3 is 14 amino acids. V was cut by 8 bases and J by 5 bases, with 18 bases left in between. From germline, CDR1 is SEHNR and CDR2 FQNEAQ (reference sequence). The whole variable domain, filled in from reference TRBV7-9 and TRBJ1-1, reads DTGVSQNPRHKITKRGQNVTFRCDPISEHNRLYWYRQTLGQGPEFLTYFQNEAQLEKSRLLSDRFSAERPKGSFSTLEIQRTEQGDSAMYLCASGAEAVGTEAFFGQGTRLTVV.

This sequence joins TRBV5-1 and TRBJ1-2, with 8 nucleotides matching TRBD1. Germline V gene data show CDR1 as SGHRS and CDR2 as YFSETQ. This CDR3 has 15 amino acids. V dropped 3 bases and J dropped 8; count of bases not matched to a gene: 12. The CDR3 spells CASSWTDRGRVGYTF. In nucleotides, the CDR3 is TGCGCCAGCAGCTGGACAGACAGGGGTAGGGTCGGCTACACCTTC.

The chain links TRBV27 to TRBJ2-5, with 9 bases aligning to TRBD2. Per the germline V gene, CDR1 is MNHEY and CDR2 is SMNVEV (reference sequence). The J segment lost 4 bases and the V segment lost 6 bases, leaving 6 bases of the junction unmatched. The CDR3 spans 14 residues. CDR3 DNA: TGTGCCAGCAGCGTACTAGCGGGCAGAGAGACCCAGTACTTC. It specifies CASSVLAGRETQYF.

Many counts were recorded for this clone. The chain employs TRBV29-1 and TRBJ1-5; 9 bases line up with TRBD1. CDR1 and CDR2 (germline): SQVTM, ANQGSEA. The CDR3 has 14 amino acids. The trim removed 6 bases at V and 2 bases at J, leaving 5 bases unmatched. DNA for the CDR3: TGCAGCGTAACAGGGGGCGCAGGCAATCAGCCCCAGCATTTT. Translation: CSVTGGAGNQPQHF.

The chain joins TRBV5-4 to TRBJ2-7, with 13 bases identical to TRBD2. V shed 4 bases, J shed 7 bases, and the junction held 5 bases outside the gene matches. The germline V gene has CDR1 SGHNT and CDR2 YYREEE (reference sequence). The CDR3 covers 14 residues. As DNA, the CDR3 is TGTGCCAGCAGCCGGACTAGCGGGAGTAGGGAGCAGTACTTC. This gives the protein CASSRTSGSREQYF.

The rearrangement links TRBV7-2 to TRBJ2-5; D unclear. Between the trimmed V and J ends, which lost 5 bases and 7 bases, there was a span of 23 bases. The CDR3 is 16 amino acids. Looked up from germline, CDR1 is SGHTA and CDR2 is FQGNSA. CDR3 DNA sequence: TGTGCCAGCAGCCTCAAGGCATGGCCCACCTCAGGGACCCAGTACTTC. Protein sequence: CASSLKAWPTSGTQYF.

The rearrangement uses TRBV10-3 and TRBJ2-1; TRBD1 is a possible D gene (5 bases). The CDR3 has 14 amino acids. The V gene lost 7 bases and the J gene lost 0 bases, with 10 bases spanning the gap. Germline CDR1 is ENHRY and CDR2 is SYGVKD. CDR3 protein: CAITNDSSYNEQFF. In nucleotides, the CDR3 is TGTGCCATCACTAACGACAGCTCCTACAATGAGCAGTTCTTC.

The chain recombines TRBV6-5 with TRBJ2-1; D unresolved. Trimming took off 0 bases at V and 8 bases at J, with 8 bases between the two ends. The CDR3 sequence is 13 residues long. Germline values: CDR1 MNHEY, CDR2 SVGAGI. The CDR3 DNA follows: TGTGCCAGCAGTTACTCGACTGGCTATGAGCAGTTCTTC. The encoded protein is CASSYSTGYEQFF.